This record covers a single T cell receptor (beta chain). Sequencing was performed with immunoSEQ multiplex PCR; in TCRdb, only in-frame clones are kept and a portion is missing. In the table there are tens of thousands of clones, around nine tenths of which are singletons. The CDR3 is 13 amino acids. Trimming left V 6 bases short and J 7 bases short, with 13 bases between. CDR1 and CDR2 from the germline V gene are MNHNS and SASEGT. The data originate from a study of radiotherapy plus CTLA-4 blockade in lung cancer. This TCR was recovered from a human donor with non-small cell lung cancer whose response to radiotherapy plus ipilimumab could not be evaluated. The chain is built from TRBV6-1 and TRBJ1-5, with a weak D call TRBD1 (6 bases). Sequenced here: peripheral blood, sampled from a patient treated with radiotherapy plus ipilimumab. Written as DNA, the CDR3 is TGTGCCAGCAGACAGGGAGCGGGGCAGCCCCAGCATTTT. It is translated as CASRQGAGQPQHF.